Below are 15 T cell receptor beta chains sequenced from a single sample in a study of blood T cell repertoires in COVID-19. Repertoires were generated with immunoSEQ multiplex PCR, while TCRdb's copy carries only in-frame clones and drops some. The sample consists of over 120,000 clones, just under 85% of them appearing once. The sequencing input was PBMCs or T cells enriched from blood (not recorded which). The source is a man aged 45-65 years who had recovered from COVID-19.

This chain uses TRBV4-1 with TRBJ2-2, with D unclear. CDR3 length equals 14 residues. Trimming pared 4 bases from V and 7 bases from J, leaving 13 bases between. Germline CDR1 is MGHRA and CDR2 is YSYEKL. CDR3 region: CASSPYLMNGELFF. CDR3 coding DNA: TGCGCCAGCAGCCCCTATTTGATGAACGGGGAGCTGTTTTTT.

J is TRBJ2-5 and V is TRBV11-2; 8 bases align to TRBD1. Germline-derived CDR1 and CDR2 are SGHAT and FQNNGV. This CDR3 is 17 amino acids long. Trimming took 5 bases from V and 1 from J; bases not matched to a gene: 12. The CDR3 is CASSHTPSGTGQETQYF. The CDR3 DNA reads as TGTGCCAGCAGCCACACGCCCTCCGGGACAGGCCAAGAGACCCAGTACTTC.

This chain connects TRBV4-3 to TRBJ2-1; 9 bases are a match to TRBD1. Germline V gene sequence: CDR1 LGHNA, CDR2 YSLEER. With V trimmed by 2 bases and J by 8 bases, 7 bases remained unmatched. This CDR3 is 15 amino acids long. In DNA form, the CDR3 reads TGCGCCAGCAGCCAATTATACAGGGGGCTCTATGAGCAGTTCTTC. This translates into CASSQLYRGLYEQFF.

This clone was counted a single time. This sequence joins TRBV7-2 and TRBJ2-2, with 8 bases identical to TRBD2. The germline CDR1 and CDR2 sequences are SGHTA and FQGNSA. V lost 1 base to trimming and J lost 6 bases; unmatched junction nucleotides: 7. CDR3 length: 16 amino acids. The CDR3 nucleotides are TGTGCCAGCAGCTTAGTCGGGGGGGCCGGGCCCGGGGAGCTGTTTTTT. Its protein is CASSLVGGAGPGELFF.

This chain joins TRBV2 and TRBJ2-7; TRBD1 agrees at 7 bases. There are 14 residues in the CDR3. Germline CDR1 and CDR2: SNHLY and FYNNEI. V lost 7 bases and J lost 2; bases outside the gene matches: 8. DNA for the CDR3: TGTGCCAGCACGGAAGGGGACAGCACCTACGAGCAGTACTTC. Encoded protein: CASTEGDSTYEQYF.

The V gene is TRBV2, the J gene TRBJ1-5; TRBD1 agrees at 9 bases. The V gene's germline CDR1 is SNHLY and CDR2 FYNNEI. With V trimmed by 6 bases and J by 1 base, 4 bases remained unmatched. This CDR3 spans 15 amino acids. CDR3 coding DNA: TGTGCCAGCAGCCCGGGACAGGGAAGCAATCAGCCCCAGCATTTT. Its protein is CASSPGQGSNQPQHF. The full variable domain, in which reference TRBV2 and TRBJ1-5 provide the parts outside the CDR3, is EPEVTQTPSHQVTQMGQEVILRCVPISNHLYFYWYRQILGQKVEFLVSFYNNEISEKSEIFDDQFSVERPDGSNFTLKIRSTKLEDSAMYFCASSPGQGSNQPQHFGDGTRLSIL.

This chain links TRBV9 with TRBJ1-2; 7 bases map to TRBD1. CDR1 is SGDLS, CDR2 YYNGEE, per germline. V lost 4 bases and J lost 4; bases outside the gene matches: 13. The CDR3 consists of 16 residues. The CDR3 region has the DNA TGTGCCAGCAGCCCCGACTCCCTAGGGGGCTTCTATGGCTACACCTTC. It specifies CASSPDSLGGFYGYTF.

J is TRBJ2-7 and V is TRBV18, with 9 positions matching TRBD1. Germline CDR1 is KGHSH and CDR2 is LQKENI. The CDR3 has 14 residues. J was trimmed by 3 bases and V by 3 bases; bases with no gene match: 3. The CDR3 spells CASSPPGQGYEQYF. The CDR3 region has the DNA TGTGCCAGCTCACCGCCGGGACAGGGCTACGAGCAGTACTTC.

This chain joins TRBV5-4 and TRBJ2-1; 9 nucleotides align to TRBD2. The CDR3 is 14 residues long. The V segment lost 4 bases and the J segment 5 bases; nucleotides outside the gene matches: 4. Germline CDR1 SGHNT, CDR2 YYREEE (reference sequence). The CDR3: CASSLQRGDNEQFF. The CDR3 DNA sequence: TGTGCCAGCAGCCTTCAGCGGGGGGACAATGAGCAGTTCTTC.

The genes are TRBV5-1 and TRBJ2-1; 15 bases are a match to TRBD2. The CDR3 is made up of 17 amino acids. The junction had 7 bases not matched to a gene; V was cut back by 3 bases and J by 6 bases. CDR1 is SGHRS, CDR2 YFSETQ, per germline. In DNA, the CDR3 is TGCGCCAGCAGCTCTGGACTAGCGGGGGGGCCGGGCAATGAGCAGTTCTTC. The encoded protein is CASSSGLAGGPGNEQFF.

Here the CDR3 DNA reads TGTGCCAGCAGTTTATTGGGCCAGGATAATGAAAAACTGTTTTTT. Translated, it gives CASSLLGQDNEKLFF. V and J are TRBV27 and TRBJ1-4; no definite D call. This CDR3 has 15 amino acids. The germline V gene has CDR1 MNHEY and CDR2 SMNVEV (reference sequence). The V and J ends lost 1 base and 4 bases respectively, with 10 bases between them.

The gene calls are TRBV3-1 (or the pseudogene TRBV3-2) and TRBJ2-7, with TRBD1 identical over 10 bases. CDR1 and CDR2 (germline): LGHDT, YNNKEL (reference sequence). The CDR3 loop spans 16 amino acids. V lost 3 bases and J lost 5; bases outside the gene matches: 10. The CDR3 DNA sequence: TGTGCCAGCAGCCAGCGACCGGGACAGGGGCGCGACGAGCAGTACTTC. Protein: CASSQRPGQGRDEQYF.

The V gene is TRBV28, the J gene TRBJ1-2, with a possible D match to TRBD1 (5 bases). CDR1 and CDR2 (germline): MDHEN, SYDVKM. V gave up 5 bases and J gave up 12 bases, with 25 bases separating them. The CDR3 runs to 15 residues. In nucleotides, the CDR3 is TGTGCCAGCAGTCATCGGGTGGGTGGGGCAGCATGGGACACCTTC. Amino acid sequence: CASSHRVGGAAWDTF.

The genes are TRBV25-1 and TRBJ2-1; D uncertain. The CDR3 is 12 amino acids. Germline V gene sequence: CDR1 MGHDK, CDR2 SYGVNS. Between the trimmed V and J ends, which lost 3 bases and 10 bases, there was a span of 10 bases. CDR3 sequence reads: CASSDSRTEQFF. As DNA, the CDR3 is TGTGCCAGCAGTGATAGTAGAACCGAGCAGTTCTTC. The full variable domain, in which reference TRBV25-1 and TRBJ2-1 provide the parts outside the CDR3, is EADIYQTPRYLVIGTGKKITLECSQTMGHDKMYWYQQDPGMELHLIHYSYGVNSTEKGDLSSESTVSRIRTEHFPLTLESARPSHTSQYLCASSDSRTEQFFGPGTRLTVL.

This clone appeared a single time. This chain joins TRBV10-2 and TRBJ2-1, with 11 nucleotides matching TRBD1. Germline CDR1 and CDR2: WSHSY and SAAADI. V trimming: 5 bases; J trimming: 1 base; junction bases outside the gene matches: 13. The CDR3 covers 19 residues. CDR3 in DNA: TGCGCCAGCAGTACAGGACAGGGGGCTGGTACAGCATCCTACAATGAGCAGTTCTTC. It yields the protein CASSTGQGAGTASYNEQFF.